The table lists the clone carrying this T cell receptor beta chain with many counts. The antigen is not known. The data stem from a study of T cells in Graves' hyperthyroidism and ophthalmopathy. Amplification of TCR beta CDR3 regions was performed using RNA transcripts as template. First-round RT-PCR of the TCR CDR3 relied on the HTBI primer set. TCRdb recomputed calls from the multiplex PCR reads with MiXCR, one row per CDR3 protein. The sample lists roughly 700,000 distinct CDR3 sequences, roughly 17% occurring once. The study, taken as a whole, reports: Most clonotypes that expanded in the thyroid above 0.001 also showed up in blood.

The clonotype comes from a man in his fifties with Graves' hyperthyroidism. Source material: blood.

The CDR3, as DNA: TGTGCCATCAGTGAGAGCCAGACAACTAATGAAAAACTGTTTTTT. Protein product: CAISESQTTNEKLFF. The chain is built from TRBV10-3 and TRBJ1-4, with no clear D. CDR3 size: 15 residues. Germline assignment: CDR1 ENHRY and CDR2 SYGVKD. Deletions cut 2 bases from V and 0 bases from J, with 7 bases between.